These 17 T cell receptor beta chains share one sample of origin, sequenced in a study of T cell changes during pregnancy in multiple sclerosis. Using immunoSEQ multiplex PCR, the repertoire was profiled, and TCRdb retains in-frame clones only, with some absent. Of about 42,000 clones listed, about 85% are singletons. The sequencing used CD4+ T cells from peripheral blood mononuclear cells, collected before pregnancy. Every receptor here comes from a female donor with multiple sclerosis, enrolled in a pregnancy study.

The gene calls are TRBV5-1 and TRBJ2-1; maybe TRBD2 (6 bases). Germline CDR1 reads SGHRS; CDR2 reads YFSETQ. Trimming pared 4 bases from V and 6 bases from J, leaving 8 bases between. The CDR3 spans 12 residues. The CDR3 DNA reads TGCGCCAGCAGCCCGGGACTCAATGAGCAGTTCTTC. Its protein is CASSPGLNEQFF.

V usage is TRBV7-9 and J usage is TRBJ2-5; 8 bases map to TRBD1. The germline V gene has CDR1 SEHNR and CDR2 FQNEAQ (reference sequence). The CDR3 runs to 13 residues. Trimming cost V 7 bases and J 4 bases; bases outside gene matches: 5. The CDR3 bases are TGTGCCAGCAATGACAGGGGTCCAGAGACCCAGTACTTC. Amino acid sequence: CASNDRGPETQYF. The full variable domain, in which reference TRBV7-9 and TRBJ2-5 provide the parts outside the CDR3, is DTGVSQNPRHKITKRGQNVTFRCDPISEHNRLYWYRQTLGQGPEFLTYFQNEAQLEKSRLLSDRFSAERPKGSFSTLEIQRTEQGDSAMYLCASNDRGPETQYFGPGTRLLVL.

V is TRBV6-6 and J is TRBJ1-1; D not certain. Germline V gives CDR1 MNHNY, CDR2 SVGAGI (reference sequence). The CDR3 loop spans 15 amino acids. The V end was cut by 2 bases, the J end by 3 bases, with 13 bases between. The CDR3 DNA is TGTGCCAGCAGTTACCCCCCGACGGGAGACACTGAAGCTTTCTTT. Translation gives CASSYPPTGDTEAFF.

The chain links TRBV11-2 to TRBJ1-1, with D maybe TRBD1 (5 bases). The CDR3 is 16 amino acids. V was pared by 1 base and J by 0 bases, with 12 bases between. Looked up from germline, CDR1 is SGHAT and CDR2 is FQNNGV. Here the CDR3 DNA reads TGTGCCAGCAGCTTAGTGTGGGGCAGCTTGAACACTGAAGCTTTCTTT. Its protein product is CASSLVWGSLNTEAFF.

This chain connects TRBV19 to TRBJ1-2, with 7 nucleotides matching TRBD1. This CDR3 contains 18 residues. Germline V gene data show CDR1 as LNHDA and CDR2 as SQIVND (reference sequence). With V trimmed by 3 bases and J by 1 base, 14 bases remained unmatched. The CDR3 coding sequence is TGTGCCAGTAGTATCCCGACCCTCCGGGACAGACTTAACTATGGCTACACCTTC. It translates to CASSIPTLRDRLNYGYTF.

The chain couples TRBV11-2 to TRBJ2-7; D gene ambiguous. Per germline, CDR1 SGHAT and CDR2 FQNNGV. Trimming pared 5 bases from V and 0 bases from J, leaving 11 bases between. The CDR3 loop spans 14 amino acids. CDR3: CASSRDILSYEQYF. CDR3 nucleotides: TGTGCCAGCAGCCGCGACATACTCTCCTACGAGCAGTACTTC.

V gene TRBV12-5 combines with J gene TRBJ2-6; 8 nucleotides match TRBD1. CDR1 is LGHNT and CDR2 is FRNRAP in the germline V gene. The CDR3 contains 18 residues. V dropped 4 bases and J dropped 2; count of bases not matched to a gene: 10. CDR3: CASGYFRGQRPGANVLTF. The CDR3, as DNA: TGTGCTAGTGGTTATTTCAGGGGGCAACGTCCTGGGGCCAACGTCCTGACTTTC. Looking up the rest from reference TRBV12-5 and TRBJ2-6 gives the full variable domain: DARVTQTPRHKVTEMGQEVTMRCQPILGHNTVFWYRQTMMQGLELLAYFRNRAPLDDSGMPKDRFSAEMPDATLATLKIQPSEPRDSAVYFCASGYFRGQRPGANVLTFGAGSRLTVL.

This chain links TRBV6-5 with TRBJ1-6, with 8 bases that match TRBD1. With V trimmed by 4 bases and J by 5 bases, 1 base remained unmatched. The CDR3 covers 14 residues. Germline V CDR1 and CDR2: MNHEY, SVGAGI. This CDR3 reads CASSSGQDNSPLHF. The CDR3, as DNA: TGTGCCAGCAGTTCGGGACAGGATAATTCACCCCTCCACTTT.

This chain connects TRBV7-2 to TRBJ2-5; no definite D call. The V and J ends lost 2 bases and 2 bases respectively, with 6 bases between them. CDR1 SGHTA and CDR2 FQGNSA come from the germline V gene. The CDR3 spans 13 residues. CDR3 bases: TGTGCCAGCAGCTTAACTATTCAAGAGACCCAGTACTTC. Protein sequence: CASSLTIQETQYF.

The rearrangement links TRBV9 to TRBJ2-7; 13 bases fit TRBD2. CDR1 is SGDLS, CDR2 YYNGEE, per germline. CDR3 size: 20 residues. The trim removed 0 bases at V and 1 base at J, leaving 13 bases unmatched. CDR3 protein: CASSVGGMGGLAGQSYEQYF. The CDR3 nucleotides are TGTGCCAGCAGCGTAGGAGGAATGGGGGGACTAGCGGGGCAATCCTACGAGCAGTACTTC.

This chain uses TRBV7-6 with TRBJ2-3; D is ambiguous. The V gene's germline CDR1 is SGHVS and CDR2 FNYEAQ. This CDR3 comprises 14 residues. Trimming took 1 base from V and 1 from J, leaving 6 bases between them. This chain's CDR3 is CASSLEAGTDTQYF. As DNA, the CDR3 is TGTGCCAGCAGCTTAGAGGCGGGCACAGATACGCAGTATTTT.

The chain has TRBV9 and TRBJ1-6, with TRBD1 matching over 8 bases. After removal of 0 bases from V and 8 bases from J, the junction contained 1 base not matched to a gene. The CDR3 is made up of 14 amino acids. Germline V lookup: CDR1 SGDLS, CDR2 YYNGEE. CDR3 sequence (DNA): TGTGCCAGCAGCGTAGCACAGGGGGATTCACCCCTCCACTTT. It yields the protein CASSVAQGDSPLHF. Full variable domain (outside the CDR3, taken from reference TRBV9 and TRBJ1-6): DSGVTQTPKHLITATGQRVTLRCSPRSGDLSVYWYQQSLDQGLQFLIQYYNGEERAKGNILERFSAQQFPDLHSELNLSSLELGDSALYFCASSVAQGDSPLHFGNGTRLTVT.

This chain connects TRBV5-1 to TRBJ1-2; D remains ambiguous. Germline CDR1 reads SGHRS; CDR2 reads YFSETQ. Trimming took off 4 bases at V and 2 bases at J, with 15 bases between the two ends. The CDR3 totals 15 residues. In DNA form, the CDR3 reads TGCGCCAGCAGCGTGTCTCTACAGCCCAACTATGGCTACACCTTC. Translation: CASSVSLQPNYGYTF.

The genes are TRBV6-5 and TRBJ2-5, with 9 positions matching TRBD1. The CDR3 has 14 residues. CDR1 and CDR2 (germline): MNHEY, SVGAGI. V lost 5 bases and J lost 3; bases outside the gene matches: 4. The CDR3 region is CASSTGTGKETQYF. In DNA, the CDR3 is TGTGCCAGCAGTACCGGGACAGGGAAAGAGACCCAGTACTTC.

V gene TRBV9 combines with J gene TRBJ1-1; D gene ambiguous. Germline CDR1 and CDR2: SGDLS and YYNGEE. Trimming took off 4 bases at V and 2 bases at J, with 12 bases between the two ends. This CDR3 has 14 amino acids. CDR3 sequence (DNA): TGTGCCAGCAGCCCCTCCTCGTTAAACACTGAAGCTTTCTTT. This encodes CASSPSSLNTEAFF.

The rearrangement joins TRBV9 to TRBJ2-2; tentative D call: TRBD1 (5 bases). Germline CDR1 reads SGDLS; CDR2 reads YYNGEE. There are 13 residues in the CDR3. Trimming shortened V by 3 bases and J by 5 bases, and 8 bases separated the two germline ends. CDR3 residues: CASSDTGTGELFF. CDR3 DNA sequence: TGTGCCAGCAGCGATACAGGTACCGGGGAGCTGTTTTTT.

V usage is TRBV5-6 and J usage is TRBJ2-5; D remains unclear. V shed 5 bases and J shed 2 bases, with 4 bases lying between them. Germline V gene lookup returns CDR1 SGHDT and CDR2 YYEEEE. This CDR3 contains 11 residues. CDR3 DNA: TGTGCCAGCAGTCCTCAAGAGACCCAGTACTTC. It is translated as CASSPQETQYF.